The present T cell receptor (beta chain) was sequenced within a study of shared T cell receptors in the human thymus. The protocol was immunoSEQ multiplex PCR, while the TCRdb copy is restricted to in-frame clones and leaves out a portion. Altogether about 710,000 clones are present, about 89% being singletons, with the ten largest covering under 0.01%. The same data also contributed to another study, on human thymus T cells. That source reports: The thymus was resected at corrective cardiac surgery.

The clonotype comes from a boy younger than two with a congenital heart defect. Sequencing was carried out using thymocytes.

CDR3 in DNA: TGTGCCAGCAGCTTAGCCTTCCCAGACTCATCCTACGAGCAGTACTTC. Its translation: CASSLAFPDSSYEQYF. The rearrangement links TRBV7-2 to TRBJ2-7; the D is unclear. V was cut by 0 bases and J by 1 base, with 13 bases left in between. Germline loops: CDR1 SGHTA, CDR2 FQGNSA. This CDR3 spans 16 amino acids.